A selection of T cell receptor beta chains follows, all from one sample in a study of brain T cells in children with intractable seizures. TCRdb's table, derived via immunoSEQ multiplex PCR, lists solely in-frame clones and lacks some. The repertoire consists of tens of thousands of clones, with 94% occurring once and the leading ten covering approximately 6.5%. Specimen: peripheral blood, collected at surgery. The receptors stem from a boy aged 5-17 years with focal cortical dysplasia and intractable seizures. Each CDR3 is given with its conserved first and last residue. Each record gives: clone size, J gene, V gene, D gene, CDR3 protein, CDR3 DNA. D genes are given only for firm matches. Not every row has a clone size; where given, it reads once, few, many or a size class.

once | TRBJ1-2 | TRBV27 | . | CASSLSTGANYGYTF | TGTGCCAGCAGTTTATCGACAGGAGCTAACTATGGCTACACCTTC
. | TRBJ1-5 | TRBV28 | . | CASSLQLNQPQHF | TGTGCCAGCAGTTTACAGCTGAATCAGCCCCAGCATTTT
. | TRBJ1-5 | TRBV3-1/TRBV3-2 | . | CASSQEGGNQPQHF | TGTGCCAGCAGCCAAGAAGGGGGCAATCAGCCCCAGCATTTT
. | TRBJ1-1 | TRBV4-1 | . | CASSLSWAGGTEAFF | TGCGCCAGCAGCCTTTCCTGGGCGGGGGGAACTGAAGCTTTCTTT
. | TRBJ2-6 | TRBV24-1 | . | CATSGIGSGANVLTF | TGTGCCACCAGCGGTATAGGCTCTGGGGCCAACGTCCTGACTTTC
. | TRBJ1-4 | TRBV5-5 | . | CASSPRTARSEKLFF | TGTGCCAGCAGCCCCAGGACCGCCAGAAGTGAAAAACTGTTTTTT
once | TRBJ2-7 | TRBV7-2 | . | CASSPGWEQYF | TGTGCCAGCAGTCCCGGGTGGGAGCAGTACTTC
. | TRBJ1-1 | TRBV14 | TRBD1 | CASSQFTGGIHQNTEAFF | TGTGCCAGCAGCCAATTTACAGGGGGCATACACCAGAACACTGAAGCTTTCTTT
. | TRBJ2-3 | TRBV2 | . | CASGASADTQYF | TGTGCCAGTGGCGCCAGTGCTGATACGCAGTATTTT
. | TRBJ2-5 | TRBV3-1/TRBV3-2 | . | CASSLLIATGTETQYF | TGTGCCAGCAGCCTCCTCATCGCGACGGGAACAGAGACCCAGTACTTC
. | TRBJ2-1 | TRBV24-1 | . | CATSDLRLDEQFF | TGTGCCACCAGTGATTTGCGGTTGGATGAGCAGTTCTTC
once | TRBJ2-3 | TRBV5-1 | TRBD2 | CASSPGLAGTDTQYF | TGCGCCAGCAGCCCGGGACTAGCGGGGACAGATACGCAGTATTTT
. | TRBJ1-1 | TRBV19 | . | CASSIGNTEAFF | TGTGCCAGTAGTATCGGGAACACTGAAGCTTTCTTT
. | TRBJ2-5 | TRBV5-1 | . | CASSLGQSLRETQYF | TGCGCCAGCAGCTTGGGACAGTCCCTTCGGGAGACCCAGTACTTC
few | TRBJ2-1 | TRBV9 | . | CASSVVGGGDYNEQFF | TGTGCCAGCAGCGTAGTGGGCGGGGGCGATTACAATGAGCAGTTCTTC
. | TRBJ1-1 | TRBV4-1 | TRBD1 | CASSQEVAGGTEAFF | TGCGCCAGCAGCCAAGAAGTGGCAGGGGGCACTGAAGCTTTCTTT
. | TRBJ2-1 | TRBV6-6 | TRBD2 | CASSTSGGYNEQFF | TGTGCCAGCAGTACTAGCGGGGGGTACAATGAGCAGTTCTTC
. | TRBJ1-6 | TRBV18 | . | CASSQRHDSPLHF | TGTGCCAGCTCGCAGAGACACGATTCACCCCTCCACTTT
. | TRBJ1-1 | TRBV7-8 | . | CASTRQGVTEAFF | TGTGCCAGCACTCGCCAGGGAGTAACTGAAGCTTTCTTT
. | TRBJ1-2 | TRBV7-7 | TRBD1 | CASSLYKERGGPNYGYTF | TGTGCCAGCAGCTTATATAAGGAGAGAGGGGGCCCTAACTATGGCTACACCTTC
. | TRBJ2-7 | TRBV5-6 | TRBD2 | CASSWGTSAFPHEQYF | TGTGCCAGCAGCTGGGGGACTAGCGCCTTCCCCCACGAGCAGTACTTC
. | TRBJ1-1 | TRBV13 | . | CASSPILGGTEAFF | TGTGCCAGCAGCCCCATTCTGGGCGGCACTGAAGCTTTCTTT
. | TRBJ2-1 | TRBV12-3/TRBV12-4 | . | CASSFDAYNEQFF | TGTGCCAGCAGTTTTGACGCATACAATGAGCAGTTCTTC
. | TRBJ2-2 | TRBV7-9 | TRBD2 | CALFAGGRTGELFF | TGTGCCCTTTTTGCGGGAGGAAGGACCGGGGAGCTGTTTTTT
. | TRBJ2-5 | TRBV5-4 | TRBD1 | CASSFRTGGRETQYF | TGTGCCAGCAGCTTCCGGACAGGGGGGAGGGAGACCCAGTACTTC
. | TRBJ2-7 | TRBV20-1 | TRBD2 | CRGGDSYEQYF | TGCAGGGGGGGGGACTCCTACGAGCAGTACTTC
. | TRBJ1-3 | TRBV2 | . | CASSADTTGNTIYF | TGTGCCAGCAGTGCGGACACGACTGGAAACACCATATATTTT
. | TRBJ2-4 | TRBV28 | TRBD1 | CASSFTLHRGPKNIQYF | TGTGCCAGCAGTTTTACTCTCCACAGGGGCCCCAAAAACATTCAGTACTTC
. | TRBJ2-7 | TRBV28 | TRBD1 | CASSQTGTGVEQYF | TGTGCCAGCAGCCAAACCGGGACAGGGGTCGAGCAGTACTTC
. | TRBJ2-1 | TRBV7-2 | . | CASSTWTASYNEQFF | TGTGCCAGCAGCACCTGGACAGCCTCCTACAATGAGCAGTTCTTC